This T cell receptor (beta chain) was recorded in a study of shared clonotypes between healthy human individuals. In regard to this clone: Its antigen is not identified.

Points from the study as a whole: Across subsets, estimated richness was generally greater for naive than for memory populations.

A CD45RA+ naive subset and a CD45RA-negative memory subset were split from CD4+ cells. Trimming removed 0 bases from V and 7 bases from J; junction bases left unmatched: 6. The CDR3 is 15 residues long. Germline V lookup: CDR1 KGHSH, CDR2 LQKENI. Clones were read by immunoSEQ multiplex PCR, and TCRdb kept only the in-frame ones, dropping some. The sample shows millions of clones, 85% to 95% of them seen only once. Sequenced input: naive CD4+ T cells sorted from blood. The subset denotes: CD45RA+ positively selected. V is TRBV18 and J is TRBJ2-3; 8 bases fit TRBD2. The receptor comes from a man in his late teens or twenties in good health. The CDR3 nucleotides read TGTGCCAGCTCACCACCGGGACTAGTAGAATATACGCAGTATTTT. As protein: CASSPPGLVEYTQYF. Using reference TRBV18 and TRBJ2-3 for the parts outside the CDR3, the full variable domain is NAGVMQNPRHLVRRRGQEARLRCSPMKGHSHVYWYRQLPEEGLKFMVYLQKENIIDESGMPKERFSAEFPKEGPSILRIQQVVRGDSAAYFCASSPPGLVEYTQYFGPGTRLTVL.